The source of this T cell receptor (beta chain) is a study of blood T cells in healthy people across ages. The use of a sample-barcoded 5' primer and a J-beta primer mix characterized a second PCR of 7 to 11 cycles. One entry per CDR3 protein, called by TCRdb with MiXCR from the 5' RACE reads. The sample yields 650,000 to 1,000,000 distinct CDR3 sequences, 30% to 45% seen once. V lost 6 bases and J lost 2; bases outside the gene matches: 6. The germline CDR1 and CDR2 sequences are DFQATT and SNEGSKA (reference sequence). The CDR3 is 13 residues long. Healthy Russian Caucasian donors spanned ages 6 to 90 years. Samples each yielded at least 5 micrograms of total RNA. General observations from the study: Possibly, changes in expanded clonotypes were confounded because donor CMV status was unknown. Per-million-T-cell TCR beta diversity fell roughly linearly with age.

On this clonotype: Its antigen is undetermined.

The receptor was derived from a man aged 18 to 30 in good health. The sample comprised blood. V is TRBV20-1 and J is TRBJ1-1; TRBD1 agrees at 7 bases. The CDR3 reads CSAGGTVNTEAFF. The CDR3 coding sequence is TGCAGTGCCGGCGGGACAGTCAACACTGAAGCTTTCTTT.